This TCR beta chain was observed in a study of blood T cell repertoires in COVID-19. Overall study context: Samples of COVID-19 (acute and convalescent) were obtained from the United States, Italy and Spain.

The germline CDR1 and CDR2 sequences are SGHRS and YFSETQ. The CDR3 covers 12 residues. The germline V and J ends were trimmed by 1 base and 4 bases, with 3 bases remaining between them. Everyone who took part was about 18 to 90 years old, and they came from about two dozen US areas. Donors in Cohort 3 who had recovered were those with two negative PCRs, healthcare professional clearance, or resolution of their symptoms. Data came from immunoSEQ multiplex PCR; TCRdb stores just in-frame clones and leaves some out. Found here are a few hundred thousand clones, approximately 90% of them singletons; the top ten hold around 8.9%.

The TCR sequence derives from a woman aged 18-35 years who had recovered from COVID-19. This sequence joins TRBV5-1 and TRBJ2-1; D gene ambiguous. Sequenced: PBMCs or T cells enriched from blood (not recorded which). The DNA for the CDR3 is TGCGCCAGCAGCTTGCGGTACAATGAGCAGTTCTTC. Its translation is CASSLRYNEQFF.